The rows below give T cell receptor beta chains drawn from one sample of a study of cytomegalovirus exposure and HLA in healthy donors. The assay was immunoSEQ multiplex PCR, and TCRdb's table has in-frame clones only and misses some. The data show around 160,000 clones, about 76% seen once. The sample consisted of PBMCs. These receptors came from a woman between 40 and 55 years old in good health and CMV-seropositive. Each CDR3 is given with its conserved first and last residue. The D gene is left open where the match is weak. A clone size is listed for some rows: how often the clone was seen (once, few, many), or a class if it is expanded.

TGCGCCAGCAGCCAAGATCGGACTAGCGCTTACAATGAGCAGTTCTTC | CASSQDRTSAYNEQFF | TRBJ2-1 | TRBV4-3 | TRBD2 | once
TGTGCCAGCAGTTTATCCTTTGTAGGCGGGACAGGGCGCTACGAGCAGTACTTC | CASSLSFVGGTGRYEQYF | TRBJ2-7 | TRBV27 | TRBD1 | once
TGTGCCAGCAGTGACCGGCCGCTAGCGGCCTACAATGAGCAGTTCTTC | CASSDRPLAAYNEQFF | TRBJ2-1 | TRBV6-1 | TRBD2 | NA
TGTGCCAGAAGCGAGGGACAGGACATAAACTACGAGCAGTACTTC | CARSEGQDINYEQYF | TRBJ2-7 | TRBV5-3 | TRBD1 | NA
TGTGCCAGCAGCCTTGGGACACGCGTCCCCTACGAGCAGTACTTC | CASSLGTRVPYEQYF | TRBJ2-7 | TRBV27 | NA | NA
TGTGCCAGTAGCCGATCGGTGGGGACAAGTTATGGCTACACCTTC | CASSRSVGTSYGYTF | TRBJ1-2 | TRBV19 | NA | NA
TGTGCCAGTATGACAGATCCAGGCTACAATGAGCAGTTCTTC | CASMTDPGYNEQFF | TRBJ2-1 | TRBV19 | NA | NA
TGTGCCAGCGGGGACAGGGAGGGTTCACCCCTCCACTTT | CASGDREGSPLHF | TRBJ1-6 | TRBV2 | TRBD1 | NA
TGTGCCAGCAGCTTATCATCAGCGGGGAAATCCTACAATGAGCAGTTCTTC | CASSLSSAGKSYNEQFF | TRBJ2-1 | TRBV7-9 | TRBD2 | NA
TGTGCCAGCAGCTTATCGATGGAGGGTGAGCAGTTCTTC | CASSLSMEGEQFF | TRBJ2-1 | TRBV7-9 | NA | NA
TGTTCCAGCAGCTCAGACAGCTATGGCTACACCTTC | CSSSSDSYGYTF | TRBJ1-2 | TRBV7-9 | NA | NA
TGTGCCAGCAGCGTCGCTAGCGGTGGTAACTACAACGAGCAGTTCTTC | CASSVASGGNYNEQFF | TRBJ2-1 | TRBV9 | TRBD2 | NA
TGTGCCAGCAGCCCTGGACAAGACTATGGCTACACCTTC | CASSPGQDYGYTF | TRBJ1-2 | TRBV11-2 | NA | NA
TGTGCCAGCAGCTTATTTAGTCAGGATAACACTGAAGCTTTCTTT | CASSLFSQDNTEAFF | TRBJ1-1 | TRBV7-9 | NA | NA
TGTGCCAGCTCACCACCGAGCGAAGAGACCCAGTACTTC | CASSPPSEETQYF | TRBJ2-5 | TRBV18 | NA | NA
TGTGCCAGCAGCTCGCAGGGGAATGAGCAGTTCTTC | CASSSQGNEQFF | TRBJ2-1 | TRBV7-2 | NA | few
TGTGCCAGCAGTTACGGGACTATTGGAGATACGCAGTATTTT | CASSYGTIGDTQYF | TRBJ2-3 | TRBV6-5 | TRBD2 | NA
TGCGCCAGCAGCCAAGATGGCCAGGGGGCTCACCATGGCTACACCTTC | CASSQDGQGAHHGYTF | TRBJ1-2 | TRBV4-3 | TRBD1 | NA
TGTGCCAGCAGCGAGGGGGGGGCGGTTGATCAGCCCCAGCATTTT | CASSEGGAVDQPQHF | TRBJ1-5 | TRBV9 | NA | few
TGTGCCAGCAGTGAAGCTTCAGGGACAGGGAATGTTAACACTGAAGCTTTCTTT | CASSEASGTGNVNTEAFF | TRBJ1-1 | TRBV2 | TRBD1 | few
TGTGCCAGCAGTGAGAGGCAGGGGGCGCATGAGCAGTTCTTC | CASSERQGAHEQFF | TRBJ2-1 | TRBV2 | TRBD1 | NA